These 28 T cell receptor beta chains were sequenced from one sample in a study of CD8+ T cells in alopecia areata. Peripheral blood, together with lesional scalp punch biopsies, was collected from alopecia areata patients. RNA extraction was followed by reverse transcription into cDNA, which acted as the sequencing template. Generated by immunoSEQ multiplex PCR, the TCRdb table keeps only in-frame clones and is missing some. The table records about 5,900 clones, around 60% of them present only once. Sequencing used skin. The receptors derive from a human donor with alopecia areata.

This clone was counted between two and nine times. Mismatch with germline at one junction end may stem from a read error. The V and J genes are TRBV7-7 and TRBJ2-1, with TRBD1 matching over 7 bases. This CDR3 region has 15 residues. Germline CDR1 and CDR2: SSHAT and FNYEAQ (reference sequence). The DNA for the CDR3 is TGTGCTAGCAGCTTATCCAGGGGGACGGTCAATGAGCAGTTCTTC. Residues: CASSLSRGTVNEQFF.

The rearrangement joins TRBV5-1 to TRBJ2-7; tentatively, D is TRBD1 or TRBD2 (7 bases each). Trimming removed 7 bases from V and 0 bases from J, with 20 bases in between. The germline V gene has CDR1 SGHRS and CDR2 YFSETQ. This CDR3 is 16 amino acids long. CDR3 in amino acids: CASVSGAGGSSYEQYF. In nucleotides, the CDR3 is TGCGCCAGCGTGAGCGGGGCAGGGGGAAGCTCCTACGAGCAGTACTTC.

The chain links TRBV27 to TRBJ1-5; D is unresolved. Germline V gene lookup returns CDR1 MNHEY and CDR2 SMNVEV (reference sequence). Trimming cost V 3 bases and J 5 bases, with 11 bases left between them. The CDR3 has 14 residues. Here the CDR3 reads CASSFLGRDQPQHF. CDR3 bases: TGTGCCAGCAGTTTCCTCGGTCGAGATCAGCCCCAGCATTTT.

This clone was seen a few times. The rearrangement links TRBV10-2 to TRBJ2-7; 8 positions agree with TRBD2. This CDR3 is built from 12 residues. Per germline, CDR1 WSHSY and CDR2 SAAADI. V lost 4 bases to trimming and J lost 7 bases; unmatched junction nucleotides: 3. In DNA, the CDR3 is TGCGCCAGCAGTGTCGTAGCGGGGGAGCAGTACTTC. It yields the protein CASSVVAGEQYF.

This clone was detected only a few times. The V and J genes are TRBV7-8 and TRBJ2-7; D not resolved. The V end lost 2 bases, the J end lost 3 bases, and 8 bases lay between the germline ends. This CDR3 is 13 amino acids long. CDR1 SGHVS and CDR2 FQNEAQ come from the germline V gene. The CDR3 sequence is CASSLTEIYEQYF. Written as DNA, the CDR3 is TGTGCCAGCAGCTTAACCGAAATCTACGAGCAGTACTTC.

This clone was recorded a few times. CDR3 nucleotides: TGTGCCAGCAAGTGGGGACCAGAAGCTTTCTTT. Residues: CASKWGPEAFF. The chain couples TRBV6-1 to TRBJ1-1, with D tentatively TRBD1 (5 bases). The V end lost 7 bases, the J end lost 8 bases, and 11 bases lay between the germline ends. The CDR3 sequence is 11 residues long. Looked up from germline, CDR1 is MNHNS and CDR2 is SASEGT.

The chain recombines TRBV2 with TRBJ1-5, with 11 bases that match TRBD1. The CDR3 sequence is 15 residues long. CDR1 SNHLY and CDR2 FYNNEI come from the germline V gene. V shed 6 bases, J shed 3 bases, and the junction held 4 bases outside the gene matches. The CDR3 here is CASRGQGVNNQPQHF. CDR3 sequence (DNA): TGTGCCAGCAGGGGACAGGGGGTTAACAATCAGCCCCAGCATTTT.

The CDR3 is CASSPPGVVREQFF. The CDR3 DNA sequence: TGTGCCAGCAGCCCTCCTGGGGTAGTCCGTGAGCAGTTCTTC. This chain joins TRBV4-2 and TRBJ2-1; no clear D. The CDR3 extends over 14 amino acids. Trimming took 4 bases from V and 9 from J, leaving 16 bases between them. Germline-derived CDR1 and CDR2 are LGHNA and YNFKEQ.

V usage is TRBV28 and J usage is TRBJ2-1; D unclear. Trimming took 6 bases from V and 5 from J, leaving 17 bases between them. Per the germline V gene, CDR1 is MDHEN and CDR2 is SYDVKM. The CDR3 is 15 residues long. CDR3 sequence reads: CASSAITDVHNEQFF. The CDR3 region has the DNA TGTGCCAGCAGCGCCATTACAGATGTTCACAATGAGCAGTTCTTC. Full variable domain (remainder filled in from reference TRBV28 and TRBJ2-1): DVKVTQSSRYLVKRTGEKVFLECVQDMDHENMFWYRQDPGLGLRLIYFSYDVKMKEKGDIPEGYSVSREKKERFSLILESASTNQTSMYLCASSAITDVHNEQFFGPGTRLTVL.

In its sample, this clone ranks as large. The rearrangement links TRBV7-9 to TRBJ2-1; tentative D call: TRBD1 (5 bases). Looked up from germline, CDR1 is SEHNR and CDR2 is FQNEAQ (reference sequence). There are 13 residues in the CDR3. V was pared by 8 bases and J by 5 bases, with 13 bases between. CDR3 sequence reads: CASPGPGNNEQFF. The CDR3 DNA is TGTGCCAGCCCGGGTCCAGGGAACAATGAGCAGTTCTTC.

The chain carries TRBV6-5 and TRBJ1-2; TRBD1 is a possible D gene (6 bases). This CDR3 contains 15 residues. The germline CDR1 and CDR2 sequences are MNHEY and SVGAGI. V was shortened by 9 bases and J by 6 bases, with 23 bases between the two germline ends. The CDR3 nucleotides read TGTGCCAGTCGACAGCGGGACACCCGGCGGGATGGCTACACCTTC. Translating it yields CASRQRDTRRDGYTF.

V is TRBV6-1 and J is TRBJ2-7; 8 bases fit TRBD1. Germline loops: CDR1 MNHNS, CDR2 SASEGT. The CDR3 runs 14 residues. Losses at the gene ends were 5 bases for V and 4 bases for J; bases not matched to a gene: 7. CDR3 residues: CASSPGQGKYEQYF. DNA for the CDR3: TGTGCCAGCAGTCCCGGACAGGGAAAATACGAGCAGTACTTC.

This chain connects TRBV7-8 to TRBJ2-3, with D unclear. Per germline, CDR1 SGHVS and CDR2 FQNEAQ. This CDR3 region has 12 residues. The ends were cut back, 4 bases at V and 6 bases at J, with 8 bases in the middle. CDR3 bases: TGTGCCAGCAGCTCCCCCTGGGATACGCAGTATTTT. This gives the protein CASSSPWDTQYF.

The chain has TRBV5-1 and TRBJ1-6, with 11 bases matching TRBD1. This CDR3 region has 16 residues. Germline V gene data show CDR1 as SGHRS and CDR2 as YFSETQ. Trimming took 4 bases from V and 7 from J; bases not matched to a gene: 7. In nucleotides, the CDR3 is TGCGCCAGCAGCGTAGGACAGGGGGCGAAGAATTCACCCCTCCACTTT. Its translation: CASSVGQGAKNSPLHF.

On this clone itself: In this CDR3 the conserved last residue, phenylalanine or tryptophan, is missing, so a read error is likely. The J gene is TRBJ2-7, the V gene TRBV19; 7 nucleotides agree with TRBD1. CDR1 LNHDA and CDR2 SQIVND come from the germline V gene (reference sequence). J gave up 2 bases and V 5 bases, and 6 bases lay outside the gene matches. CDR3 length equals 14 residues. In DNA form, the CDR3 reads TGTGCCAGTAGTGCTACCGGGACAGCCTACGAGCAGTACTCC. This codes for CASSATGTAYEQYS.

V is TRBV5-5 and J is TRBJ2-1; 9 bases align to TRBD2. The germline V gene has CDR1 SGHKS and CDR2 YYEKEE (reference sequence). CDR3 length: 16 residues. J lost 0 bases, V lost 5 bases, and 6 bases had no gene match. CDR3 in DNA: TGTGCCAGCAGGATAAGCGGGAGGAGCTCCTACAATGAGCAGTTCTTC. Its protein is CASRISGRSSYNEQFF.

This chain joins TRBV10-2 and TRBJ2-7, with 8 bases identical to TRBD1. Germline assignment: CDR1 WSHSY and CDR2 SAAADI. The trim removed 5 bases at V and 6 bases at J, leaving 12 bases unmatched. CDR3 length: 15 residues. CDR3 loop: CASSIQVDRVGEQYF. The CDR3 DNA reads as TGCGCCAGCAGTATTCAAGTGGACAGGGTTGGCGAGCAGTACTTC.

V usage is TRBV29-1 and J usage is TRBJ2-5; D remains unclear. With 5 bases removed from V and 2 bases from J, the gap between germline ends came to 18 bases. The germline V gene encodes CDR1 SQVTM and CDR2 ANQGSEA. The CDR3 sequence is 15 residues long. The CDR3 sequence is CSVRDPRRLQETQYF. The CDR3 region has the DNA TGCAGCGTTCGAGACCCAAGAAGGCTACAAGAGACCCAGTACTTC.

The CDR3 nucleotides read TGTGCCTGGAGGGCATTTTCCTATGGAAACACCATATATTTT. As protein: CAWRAFSYGNTIYF. V gene TRBV30 combines with J gene TRBJ1-3; no reliable D call. V was shortened by 3 bases and J by 3 bases, with 12 bases between the two germline ends. The CDR3 totals 14 residues. Germline-derived CDR1 and CDR2 are GTSNPN and SVGIG (reference sequence).

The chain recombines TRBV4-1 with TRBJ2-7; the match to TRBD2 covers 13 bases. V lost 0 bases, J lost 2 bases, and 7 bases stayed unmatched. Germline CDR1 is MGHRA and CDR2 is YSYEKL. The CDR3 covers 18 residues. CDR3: CASSQEGPGTSGAYEQYF. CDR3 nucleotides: TGCGCCAGCAGCCAAGAGGGGCCCGGGACTAGCGGGGCCTACGAGCAGTACTTC.

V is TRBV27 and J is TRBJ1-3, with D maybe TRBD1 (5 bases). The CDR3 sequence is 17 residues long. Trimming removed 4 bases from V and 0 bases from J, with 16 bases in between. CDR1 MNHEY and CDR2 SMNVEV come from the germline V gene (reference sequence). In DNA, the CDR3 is TGTGCCAGCAGTTCCGGGACGCCCAGACTCTCTGGAAACACCATATATTTT. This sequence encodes CASSSGTPRLSGNTIYF.

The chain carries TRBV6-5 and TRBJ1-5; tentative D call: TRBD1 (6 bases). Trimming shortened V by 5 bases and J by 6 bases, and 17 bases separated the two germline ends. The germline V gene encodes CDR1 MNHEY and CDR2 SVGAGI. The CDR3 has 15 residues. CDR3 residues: CASSLRGGSGQPQHF. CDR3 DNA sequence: TGTGCCAGCAGTCTAAGGGGGGGATCAGGTCAGCCCCAGCATTTT.

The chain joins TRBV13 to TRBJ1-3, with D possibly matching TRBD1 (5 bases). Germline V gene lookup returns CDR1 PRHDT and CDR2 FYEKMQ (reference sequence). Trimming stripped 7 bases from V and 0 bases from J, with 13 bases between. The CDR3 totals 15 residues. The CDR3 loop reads CASTWGGFSGNTIYF. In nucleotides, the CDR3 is TGTGCCAGCACCTGGGGGGGGTTCTCTGGAAACACCATATATTTT.

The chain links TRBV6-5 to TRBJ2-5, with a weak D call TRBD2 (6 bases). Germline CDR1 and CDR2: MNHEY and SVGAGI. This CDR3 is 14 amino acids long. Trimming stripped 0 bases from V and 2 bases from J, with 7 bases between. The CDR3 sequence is CASSYSGTQETQYF. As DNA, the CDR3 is TGTGCCAGCAGTTACTCTGGGACTCAAGAGACCCAGTACTTC.

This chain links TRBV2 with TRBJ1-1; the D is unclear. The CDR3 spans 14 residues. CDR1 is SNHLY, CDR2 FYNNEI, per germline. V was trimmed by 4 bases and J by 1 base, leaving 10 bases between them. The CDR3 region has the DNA TGTGCCAGCAGTGGGTACAGAGCGAACACTGAAGCTTTCTTT. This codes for CASSGYRANTEAFF.

The chain's CDR3 is CASRGLAHEQFF. DNA of the CDR3: TGTGCCAGCAGGGGACTAGCGCACGAGCAGTTCTTC. The chain uses TRBV28 and TRBJ2-1; TRBD2 aligns across 10 bases. Losses at the gene ends were 6 bases for V and 10 bases for J; bases not matched to a gene: 3. Germline V gene data show CDR1 as MDHEN and CDR2 as SYDVKM. This CDR3 spans 12 amino acids.

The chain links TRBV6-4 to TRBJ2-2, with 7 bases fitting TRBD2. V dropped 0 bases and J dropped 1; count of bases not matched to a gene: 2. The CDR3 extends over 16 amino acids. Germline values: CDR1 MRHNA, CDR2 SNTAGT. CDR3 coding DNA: TGTGCCAGCAGTGACTCTGGCGGGGGGAACACCGGGGAGCTGTTTTTT. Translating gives CASSDSGGGNTGELFF.

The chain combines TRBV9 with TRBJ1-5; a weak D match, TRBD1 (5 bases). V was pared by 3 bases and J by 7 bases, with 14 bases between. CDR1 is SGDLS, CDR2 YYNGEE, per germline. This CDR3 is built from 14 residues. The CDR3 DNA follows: TGTGCCAGCAGCGCCCAGGGAGGAGGGCAGCCCCAGCATTTT. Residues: CASSAQGGGQPQHF.